This T cell receptor beta chain was obtained from a study of cytomegalovirus exposure and HLA in healthy donors. PCR amplification relied on 60 Vbeta primers (plus 13 Jbeta primers). Here immunoSEQ multiplex PCR was the method, and the copy in TCRdb shows in-frame clones only, minus some. This table has around 170,000 clones, almost 80% appearing once. Sequencing was carried out using PBMCs. The clonotype was recovered from a male donor in good health and CMV-seronegative.

CDR3 sequence: CASRTGTGRNEKLFF. CDR3 nucleotides: TGTGCCAGCAGGACCGGGACAGGGCGCAATGAAAAACTGTTTTTT. V is TRBV6-5 and J is TRBJ1-4; 9 positions match TRBD1. Germline V gene sequence: CDR1 MNHEY, CDR2 SVGAGI. CDR3 length equals 15 residues. Trimming cost V 6 bases and J 5 bases; bases outside gene matches: 7.